Reported below is one T cell receptor beta chain. No antigen is known for it. The data stem from a study of regulatory T cells in long-lasting Graves disease. Findings and caveats of the study: Accuracy was possibly reduced by small sample size. Favored usage of TRBV28, TRBJ1-2 and TRBJ2-5 was recorded in persistent disease.

Documented time point: persistent/refractory GD, antithyroid drugs over 5 years with positive TRAb. PBMC-extracted RNA yielded the TCR library. Those enrolled as patients came out of an endocrinology department in Xi'an, China. This CDR3 comprises 14 residues. Germline values: CDR1 SGHDN, CDR2 FVKESK. Trimming took off 5 bases at V and 4 bases at J, with 14 bases between the two ends. TCR beta libraries were built with iRepertoire HTBI primers and Arm-PCR of CDR3 regions. TCRdb re-called the multiplex PCR reads through MiXCR, storing one row per CDR3 protein. Among more than 300,000 distinct CDR3 sequences listed, less than 30% were seen once.

The rearrangement uses TRBV14 and TRBJ1-2, with no clear D. The sequence was collected from a woman in her forties with Graves disease. Material: peripheral blood mononuclear cells (PBMCs), obtained when the disease was refractory, from a patient treated with antithyroid drugs. CDR3 sequence reads: CASSSTTGPYGYTF. As DNA, the CDR3 is TGTGCCAGCAGCTCGACTACCGGGCCCTATGGCTACACCTTC. Supplemented by reference TRBV14 and TRBJ1-2, the full variable domain reads EAGVTQFPSHSVIEKGQTVTLRCDPISGHDNLYWYRRVMGKEIKFLLHFVKESKQDESGMPNNRFLAERTGGTYSTLKVQPAELEDSGVYFCASSSTTGPYGYTFGSGTRLTVV.